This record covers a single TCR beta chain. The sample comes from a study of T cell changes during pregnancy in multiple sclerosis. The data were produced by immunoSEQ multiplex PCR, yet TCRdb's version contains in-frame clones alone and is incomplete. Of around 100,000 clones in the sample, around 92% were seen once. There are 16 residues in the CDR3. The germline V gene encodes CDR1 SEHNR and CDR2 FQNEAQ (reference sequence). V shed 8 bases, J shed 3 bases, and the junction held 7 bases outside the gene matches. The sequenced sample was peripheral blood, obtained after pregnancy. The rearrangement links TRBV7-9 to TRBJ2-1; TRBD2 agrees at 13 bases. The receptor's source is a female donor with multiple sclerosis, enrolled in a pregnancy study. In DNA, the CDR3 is TGTGCCAGCGGATCTACTAGCGGGGGGGTCTACAATGAGCAGTTCTTC. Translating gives CASGSTSGGVYNEQFF.